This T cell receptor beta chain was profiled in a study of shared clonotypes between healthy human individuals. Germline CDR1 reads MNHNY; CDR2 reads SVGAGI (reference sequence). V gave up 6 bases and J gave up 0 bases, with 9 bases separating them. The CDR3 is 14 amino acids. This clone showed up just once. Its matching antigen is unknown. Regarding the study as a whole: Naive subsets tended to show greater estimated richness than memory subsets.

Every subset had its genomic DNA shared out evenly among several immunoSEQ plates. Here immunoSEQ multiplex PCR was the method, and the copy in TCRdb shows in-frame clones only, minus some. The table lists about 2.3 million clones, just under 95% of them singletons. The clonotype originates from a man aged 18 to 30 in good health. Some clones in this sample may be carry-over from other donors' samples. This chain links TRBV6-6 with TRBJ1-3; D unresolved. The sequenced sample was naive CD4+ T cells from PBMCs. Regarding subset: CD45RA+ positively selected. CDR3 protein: CASSHSGSGNTIYF. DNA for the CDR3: TGTGCCAGCAGCCACTCCGGCTCTGGAAACACCATATATTTT.